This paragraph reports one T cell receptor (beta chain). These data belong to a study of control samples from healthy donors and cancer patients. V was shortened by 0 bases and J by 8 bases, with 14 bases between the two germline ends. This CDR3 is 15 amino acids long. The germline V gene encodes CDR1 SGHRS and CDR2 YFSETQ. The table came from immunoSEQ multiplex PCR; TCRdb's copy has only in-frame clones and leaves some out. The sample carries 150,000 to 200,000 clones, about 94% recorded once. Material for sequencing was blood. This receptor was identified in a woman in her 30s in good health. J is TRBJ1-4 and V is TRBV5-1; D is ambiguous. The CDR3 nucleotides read TGCGCCAGCAGCTTGGCCGAAGGTTCGAGGGAAAAACTGTTTTTT. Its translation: CASSLAEGSREKLFF.